A single sample gave rise to the 4 T cell receptor beta chains below, sequenced in a study of blood T cell repertoires in COVID-19. Clones were sequenced by immunoSEQ multiplex PCR, and TCRdb holds only the in-frame ones, with some missing. The table has roughly 85,000 clones, about nine tenths seen once. Specimen: peripheral blood. The receptors were gathered from a man aged 45-65 years with active or convalescent COVID-19.

The chain is built from TRBV9 and TRBJ2-2; 8 bases match TRBD2. Per the germline V gene, CDR1 is SGDLS and CDR2 is YYNGEE. The CDR3 contains 16 residues. With 2 bases clipped from V and 4 bases from J, the junction kept 7 bases outside the gene matches. CDR3 sequence: CASSVFAGGGTGELFF. The CDR3, as DNA: TGTGCCAGCAGCGTCTTTGCGGGAGGTGGCACCGGGGAGCTGTTTTTT.

In its sample, this clone was seen once. CDR3 coding DNA: TGCGCCAGCAGTGAAACTAGGGTGGGTAGCAATGAGCAGTTCTTC. Amino acid sequence: CASSETRVGSNEQFF. The chain has TRBV10-1 and TRBJ2-1; perhaps TRBD2 as D (5 bases). The germline V gene has CDR1 WNHNN and CDR2 SYGVQD (reference sequence). The CDR3 consists of 15 residues. V lost 3 bases and J 6 bases, leaving 15 bases between the germline ends.

V gene TRBV6-5 combines with J gene TRBJ2-5; TRBD2 matches 12 bases. The germline V gene has CDR1 MNHEY and CDR2 SVGAGI. CDR3 length: 14 residues. The V segment lost 5 bases and the J segment 4 bases; nucleotides outside the gene matches: 2. As DNA, the CDR3 is TGTGCCAGCAGTACACTAGCGGGGGGAGAGACCCAGTACTTC. Its translation is CASSTLAGGETQYF.

V and J are TRBV28 and TRBJ1-2; D is uncertain. V was cut by 6 bases and J by 2 bases, with 10 bases left in between. From germline, CDR1 is MDHEN and CDR2 SYDVKM. CDR3 size: 13 residues. The CDR3 DNA sequence: TGTGCCAGCAGCTCCGGTTCCAACTATGGCTACACCTTC. This gives the protein CASSSGSNYGYTF.